The 10 T cell receptor beta chains presented below share a single source sample, sequenced in a study of molecular identifiers for immune sequencing clone quantification. TCRdb passed the PCR reads through MiXCR, listing each CDR3 protein once. In the table there are some 91,000 distinct CDR3 sequences, less than 25% of which are singletons. The specimen sequenced was naive CD8+ T cells from blood, with Jurkat cell RNA spiked in. Subset specified: FACS-sorted CD8+CD4-CCR7+CD45RA+ naive T cells. These TCRs come from a human donor in good health. Some libraries in this study had Jurkat cell RNA spiked in.

The rearrangement uses TRBV12-3 or TRBV12-4 and TRBJ1-5; TRBD1 matches 9 bases. CDR3 length: 15 amino acids. J gave up 0 bases and V 7 bases, and 4 bases lay outside the gene matches. The chain's CDR3 is CASKPQGASNQPQHF. In DNA form, the CDR3 reads TGTGCCAGCAAACCACAGGGGGCTAGCAATCAGCCCCAGCATTTT.

Turning to this clonotype: The junction departs from germline at one end; a sequencing error may be responsible. CDR3 bases: TGTGCCAGCAGTTACTCGAGACGAAATGACTACTCGAACACCGGGGAGCTGTATTTT. This translates into CASSYSRRNDYSNTGELYF. The chain uses TRBV6-5 and TRBJ2-2, with D perhaps matching TRBD2 (5 bases). The CDR3 covers 19 residues. Germline CDR1 MNHEY, CDR2 SVGAGI.

Many counts were recorded for this clonotype. The genes are TRBV9 and TRBJ2-3, with 7 bases lining up with TRBD2. This CDR3 comprises 12 residues. Germline V CDR1 and CDR2: SGDLS, YYNGEE. V shed 0 bases and J 12 bases; nucleotides not matched to a gene: 4. CDR3 sequence (DNA): TGTGCCAGCAGCGTAGCTGCGGGAGATCAGTATTTT. Protein product: CASSVAAGDQYF. The whole variable domain, filled in from reference TRBV9 and TRBJ2-3, reads DSGVTQTPKHLITATGQRVTLRCSPRSGDLSVYWYQQSLDQGLQFLIQYYNGEERAKGNILERFSAQQFPDLHSELNLSSLELGDSALYFCASSVAAGDQYFGPGTRLTVL.

Worth noting for this clonotype: A clone one base away is much larger, so this may be a read error. The genes are TRBV30 and TRBJ1-1; D is perhaps TRBD1 (5 bases). The ends were cut back, 1 base at V and 1 base at J, with 10 bases in the middle. CDR3 length: 14 amino acids. Germline CDR1 GTSNPN, CDR2 SVGIG (reference sequence). CDR3 nucleotide sequence: TGTGCCTGGAGTGATGGGACCCCGAACACTGAAGCTTTCTTT. Its translation is CAWSDGTPNTEAFF.

This clonotype was counted ten times or more. The genes are TRBV29-1 and TRBJ2-3; D is ambiguous. V was cut by 0 bases and J by 4 bases, with 8 bases left in between. In germline, CDR1 is SQVTM, CDR2 ANQGSEA. The CDR3 length is 13 residues. The CDR3 DNA follows: TGCAGCGTTGAAGATCTTGGGGCAGATACGCAGTATTTT. Protein product: CSVEDLGADTQYF.

This clonotype was recorded once. One junction end does not reproduce the germline sequence, and a read error may be involved. The J gene is TRBJ2-3, the V gene TRBV24-1; unclear D gene. Germline V lookup: CDR1 KGHDR, CDR2 SFDVKD. The length of the CDR3 is 15 residues. The CDR3 DNA follows: TGTGCCCCCAGTGCGACGGCCCCTAGCACAGATACGCAGTATTTT. Translation: CAPSATAPSTDTQYF.

This clonotype was detected ten times or more. The gene calls are TRBV4-1 and TRBJ1-1; 8 nucleotides align to TRBD1. V lost 1 base and J lost 3; bases outside the gene matches: 1. This CDR3 is built from 14 residues. Germline CDR1 MGHRA, CDR2 YSYEKL. CDR3 residues: CASSQGQGHTEAFF. The CDR3, as DNA: TGCGCCAGCAGCCAAGGACAGGGGCACACTGAAGCTTTCTTT.

Regarding this clonotype: A much larger clonotype is one base distant, so this may be a read error. The genes are TRBV2 and TRBJ1-3; D is perhaps TRBD1 (6 bases). The V gene's germline CDR1 is SNHLY and CDR2 FYNNEI. V lost 4 bases and J lost 0, with 10 bases in between. The CDR3 has 15 residues. As DNA, the CDR3 is TGTGCCAGCAGTGGGACAGCCAGCTCTGGAAACACCATATATTTT. It encodes CASSGTASSGNTIYF.

In this sample, this clonotype turned up many times. The V and J genes are TRBV7-2 and TRBJ2-3, with 8 bases identical to TRBD2. CDR1 and CDR2 from the germline V gene are SGHTA and FQGNSA. Trimming removed 5 bases from V and 2 bases from J; junction bases left unmatched: 9. CDR3 length equals 16 residues. CDR3 coding DNA: TGTGCCAGCAGCCAGCTGGCGGGGGGCGTCACAGATACGCAGTATTTT. The encoded protein is CASSQLAGGVTDTQYF.

This clonotype was seen repeatedly, ten times or more. The chain recombines TRBV7-9 with TRBJ2-5; D ambiguous. Deletions cut 1 base from V and 2 bases from J, with 14 bases between. The CDR3 extends over 16 amino acids. Germline V gene data show CDR1 as SEHNR and CDR2 as FQNEAQ (reference sequence). DNA for the CDR3: TGTGCCAGCAGCTTAGTTCCAGTATCGGAACAAGAGACCCAGTACTTC. It specifies CASSLVPVSEQETQYF.